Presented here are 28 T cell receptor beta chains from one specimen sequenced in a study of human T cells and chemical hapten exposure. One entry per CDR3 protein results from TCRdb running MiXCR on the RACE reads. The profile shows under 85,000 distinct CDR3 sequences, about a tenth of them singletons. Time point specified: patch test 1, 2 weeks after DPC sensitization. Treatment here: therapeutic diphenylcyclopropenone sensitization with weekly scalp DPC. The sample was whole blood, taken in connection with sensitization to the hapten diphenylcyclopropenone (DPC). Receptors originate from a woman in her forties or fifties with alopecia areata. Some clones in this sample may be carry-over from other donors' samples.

CDR3 nucleotide sequence: TGTGCCAGCAGCCCCCCCCCGGGACAGGAGCAGTTCTTC. Its translation: CASSPPPGQEQFF. The rearrangement joins TRBV28 to TRBJ2-1, with TRBD1 matching over 7 bases. This CDR3 region has 13 residues. CDR1 and CDR2 from the germline V gene are MDHEN and SYDVKM. The ends lost 6 bases at V and 10 bases at J; junction bases unmatched: 9.

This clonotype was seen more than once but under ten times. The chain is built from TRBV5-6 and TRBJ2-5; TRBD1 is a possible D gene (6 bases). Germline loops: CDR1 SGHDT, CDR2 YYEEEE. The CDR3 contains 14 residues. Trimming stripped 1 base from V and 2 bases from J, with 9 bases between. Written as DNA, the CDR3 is TGTGCCAGCAGCTTGAGAGGGACACAAGAGACCCAGTACTTC. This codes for CASSLRGTQETQYF.

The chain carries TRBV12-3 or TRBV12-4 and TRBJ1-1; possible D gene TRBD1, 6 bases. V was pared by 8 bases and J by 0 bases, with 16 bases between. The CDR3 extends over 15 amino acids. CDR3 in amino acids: CASPPTGPLNTEAFF. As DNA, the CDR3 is TGTGCCAGCCCTCCAACAGGGCCCTTGAACACTGAAGCTTTCTTT.

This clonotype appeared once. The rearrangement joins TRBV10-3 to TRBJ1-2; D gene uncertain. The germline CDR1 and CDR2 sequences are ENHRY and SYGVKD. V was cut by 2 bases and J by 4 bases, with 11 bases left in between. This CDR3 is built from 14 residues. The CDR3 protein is CAISERPDGYGYTF. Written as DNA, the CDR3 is TGTGCCATCAGTGAGAGGCCAGATGGCTATGGCTACACCTTC.

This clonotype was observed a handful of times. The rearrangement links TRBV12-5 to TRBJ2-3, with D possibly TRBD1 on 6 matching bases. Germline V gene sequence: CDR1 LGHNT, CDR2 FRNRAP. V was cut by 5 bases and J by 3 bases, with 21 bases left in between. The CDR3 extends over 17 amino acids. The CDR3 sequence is CASGLPTTGPETDTQYF. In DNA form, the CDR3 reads TGTGCTAGTGGTCTCCCCACGACAGGTCCGGAAACAGATACGCAGTATTTT.

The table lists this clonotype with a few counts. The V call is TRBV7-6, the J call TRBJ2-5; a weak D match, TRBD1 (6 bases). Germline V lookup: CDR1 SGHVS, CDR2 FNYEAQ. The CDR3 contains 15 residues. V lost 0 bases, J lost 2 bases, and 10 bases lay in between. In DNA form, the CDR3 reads TGTGCCAGCAGCTTAGCGTCCAGGGGTCAAGAGACCCAGTACTTC. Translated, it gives CASSLASRGQETQYF.

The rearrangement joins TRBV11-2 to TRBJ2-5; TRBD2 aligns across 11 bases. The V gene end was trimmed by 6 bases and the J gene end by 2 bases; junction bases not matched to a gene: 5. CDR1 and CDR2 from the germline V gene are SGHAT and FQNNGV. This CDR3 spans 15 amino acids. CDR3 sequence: CASRAGTSGQETQYF. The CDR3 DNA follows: TGTGCCAGCAGAGCCGGGACTAGCGGACAAGAGACCCAGTACTTC.

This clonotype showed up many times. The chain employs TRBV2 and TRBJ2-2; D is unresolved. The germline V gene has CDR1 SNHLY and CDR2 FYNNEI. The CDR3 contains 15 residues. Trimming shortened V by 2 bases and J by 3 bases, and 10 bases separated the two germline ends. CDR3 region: CASSERASYTGELFF. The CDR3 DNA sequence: TGTGCCAGCAGTGAAAGGGCTTCCTACACCGGGGAGCTGTTTTTT.

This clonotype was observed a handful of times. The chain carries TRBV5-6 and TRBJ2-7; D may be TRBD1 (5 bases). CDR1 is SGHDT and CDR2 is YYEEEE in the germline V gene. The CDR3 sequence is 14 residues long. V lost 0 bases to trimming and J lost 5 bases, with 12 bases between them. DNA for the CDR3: TGTGCCAGCAGCTTGGGCCAGGGAAATAACGAGCAGTACTTC. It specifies CASSLGQGNNEQYF. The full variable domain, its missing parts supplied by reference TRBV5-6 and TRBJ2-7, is DAGVTQSPTHLIKTRGQQVTLRCSPKSGHDTVSWYQQALGQGPQFIFQYYEEEERQRGNFPDRFSGHQFPNYSSELNVNALLLGDSALYLCASSLGQGNNEQYFGPGTRLTVT.

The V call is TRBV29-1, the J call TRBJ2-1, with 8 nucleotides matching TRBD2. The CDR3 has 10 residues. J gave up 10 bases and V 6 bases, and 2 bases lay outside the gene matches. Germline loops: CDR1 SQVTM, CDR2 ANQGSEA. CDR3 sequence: CSVREVEQFF. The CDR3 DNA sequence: TGCAGCGTGCGGGAGGTCGAGCAGTTCTTC.

Written as DNA, the CDR3 is TGTGCCAGCAGCTCCCCCCCAGGGAACACTGAAGCTTTCTTT. This codes for CASSSPPGNTEAFF. V usage is TRBV12-3 or TRBV12-4 and J usage is TRBJ1-1; D ambiguous. The CDR3 runs to 14 residues. V was clipped by 6 bases and J by 1 base, with 12 bases between them.

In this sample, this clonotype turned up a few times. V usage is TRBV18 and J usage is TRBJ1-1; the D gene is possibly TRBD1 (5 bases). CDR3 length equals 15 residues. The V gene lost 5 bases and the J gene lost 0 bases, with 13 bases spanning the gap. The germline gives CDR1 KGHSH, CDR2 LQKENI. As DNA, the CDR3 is TGTGCCAGCTCATCCGGGGGGAGGTTGAACACTGAAGCTTTCTTT. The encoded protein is CASSSGGRLNTEAFF.

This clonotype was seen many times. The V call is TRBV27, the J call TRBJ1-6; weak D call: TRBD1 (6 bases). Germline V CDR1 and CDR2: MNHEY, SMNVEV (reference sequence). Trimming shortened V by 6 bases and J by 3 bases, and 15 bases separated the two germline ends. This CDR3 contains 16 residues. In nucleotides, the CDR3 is TGTGCCAGCAGGACAGGCTCCTTTCTCTATAATTCACCCCTCCACTTT. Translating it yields CASRTGSFLYNSPLHF.

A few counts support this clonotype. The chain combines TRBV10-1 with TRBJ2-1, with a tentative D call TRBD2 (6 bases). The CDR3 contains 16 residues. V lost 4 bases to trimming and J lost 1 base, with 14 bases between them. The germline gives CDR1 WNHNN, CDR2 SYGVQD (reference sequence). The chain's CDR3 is CASSAGGKGSYNEQFF. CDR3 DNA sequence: TGCGCCAGCAGTGCTGGAGGGAAGGGGTCCTACAATGAGCAGTTCTTC.

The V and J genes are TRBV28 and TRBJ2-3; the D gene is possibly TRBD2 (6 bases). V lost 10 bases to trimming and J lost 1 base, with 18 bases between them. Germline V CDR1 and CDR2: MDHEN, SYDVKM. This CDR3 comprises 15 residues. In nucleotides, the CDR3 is TGTGCCACCTCGGTTGGAGGGCCGGGCACAGATACGCAGTATTTT. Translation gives CATSVGGPGTDTQYF.

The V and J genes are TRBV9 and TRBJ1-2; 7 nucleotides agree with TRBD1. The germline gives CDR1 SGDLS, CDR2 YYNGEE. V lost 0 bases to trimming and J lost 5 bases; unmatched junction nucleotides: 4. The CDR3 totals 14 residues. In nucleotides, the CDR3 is TGTGCCAGCAGCGTAGAGGGACAGCTGTATGGCTACACCTTC. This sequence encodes CASSVEGQLYGYTF.

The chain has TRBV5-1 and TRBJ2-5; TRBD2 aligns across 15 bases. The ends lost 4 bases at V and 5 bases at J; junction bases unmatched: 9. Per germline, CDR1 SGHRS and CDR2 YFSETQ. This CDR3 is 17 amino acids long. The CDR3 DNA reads TGCGCCAGCAGCCTTGGACTAGCGGGAGGGCCTGGGGAGACCCAGTACTTC. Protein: CASSLGLAGGPGETQYF.

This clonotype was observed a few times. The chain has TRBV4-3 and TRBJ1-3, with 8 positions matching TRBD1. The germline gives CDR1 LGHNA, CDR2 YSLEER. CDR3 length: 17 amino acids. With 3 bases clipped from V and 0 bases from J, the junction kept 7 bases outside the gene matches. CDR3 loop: CASSQETGTGSGNTIYF. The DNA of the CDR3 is TGCGCCAGCAGCCAGGAAACCGGGACAGGCTCTGGAAACACCATATATTTT.

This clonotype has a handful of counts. CDR3 in amino acids: CASSFELEAFF. CDR3 nucleotides: TGTGCCAGCAGTTTCGAACTTGAAGCTTTCTTT. V is TRBV28 and J is TRBJ1-1; D gene ambiguous. Trimming pared 3 bases from V and 7 bases from J, leaving 6 bases between. The CDR3 is made up of 11 amino acids. Germline CDR1 and CDR2: MDHEN and SYDVKM.

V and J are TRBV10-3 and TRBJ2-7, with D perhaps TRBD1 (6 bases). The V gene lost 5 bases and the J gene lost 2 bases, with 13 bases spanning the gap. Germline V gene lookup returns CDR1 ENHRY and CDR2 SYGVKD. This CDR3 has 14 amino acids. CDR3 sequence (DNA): TGTGCCATCAGTACCGGGACACCGGCCTACGAGCAGTACTTC. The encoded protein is CAISTGTPAYEQYF.

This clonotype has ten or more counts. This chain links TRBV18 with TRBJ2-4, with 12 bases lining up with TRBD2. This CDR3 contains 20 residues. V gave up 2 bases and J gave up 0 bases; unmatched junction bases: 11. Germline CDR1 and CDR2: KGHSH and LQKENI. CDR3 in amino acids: CASSPTTPGTSGPAKNIQYF. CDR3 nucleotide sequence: TGTGCCAGCTCACCAACGACCCCCGGGACTAGCGGGCCAGCCAAAAACATTCAGTACTTC.

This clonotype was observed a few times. The CDR3 region is CASSLGPSSGQDTQYF. CDR3 coding DNA: TGTGCCAGCAGCTTAGGTCCCTCTAGCGGGCAAGATACGCAGTATTTT. The V gene is TRBV7-2, the J gene TRBJ2-3, with TRBD2 identical over 8 bases. With 1 base clipped from V and 5 bases from J, the junction kept 8 bases outside the gene matches. Per the germline V gene, CDR1 is SGHTA and CDR2 is FQGNSA. The CDR3 has 16 amino acids.

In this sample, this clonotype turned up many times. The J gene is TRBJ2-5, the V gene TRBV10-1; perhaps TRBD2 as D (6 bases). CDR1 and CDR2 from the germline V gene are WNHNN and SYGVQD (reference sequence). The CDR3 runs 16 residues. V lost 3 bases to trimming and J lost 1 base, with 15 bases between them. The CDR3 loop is CASSEAGLTAQETQYF. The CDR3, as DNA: TGCGCCAGCAGTGAAGCGGGCCTCACCGCCCAAGAGACCCAGTACTTC.

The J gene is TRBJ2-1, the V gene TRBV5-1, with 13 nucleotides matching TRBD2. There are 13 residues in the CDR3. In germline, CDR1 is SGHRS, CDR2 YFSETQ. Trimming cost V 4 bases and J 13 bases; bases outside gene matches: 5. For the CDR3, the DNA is TGCGCCAGCAGCAGTACTAGCGGGAGGGCCCAGTTCTTC. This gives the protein CASSSTSGRAQFF.

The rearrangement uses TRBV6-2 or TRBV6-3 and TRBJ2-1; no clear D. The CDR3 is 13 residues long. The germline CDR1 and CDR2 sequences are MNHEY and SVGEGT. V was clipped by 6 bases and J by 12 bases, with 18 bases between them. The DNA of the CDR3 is TGTGCCAGCAGCTTGAGCCCGGACGGAAGGCAGTTCTTC. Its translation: CASSLSPDGRQFF.

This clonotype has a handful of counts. The CDR3 nucleotides read TGTGCCAGCAGGACAGGGAGGGGAGAGCAGTACTTC. This translates into CASRTGRGEQYF. The V call is TRBV28, the J call TRBJ2-7; TRBD1 or TRBD2 may be the D gene (7 bases each). Germline loops: CDR1 MDHEN, CDR2 SYDVKM. This CDR3 has 12 amino acids. The V gene lost 6 bases and the J gene lost 7 bases, with 13 bases spanning the gap.

The CDR3 DNA reads TGCAGTGCTAGAGATGGAGTGGAGCTTACGCAGTATTTT. This translates into CSARDGVELTQYF. The chain uses TRBV20-1 and TRBJ2-3; D unresolved. Germline V gives CDR1 DFQATT, CDR2 SNEGSKA (reference sequence). The CDR3 covers 13 residues. V lost 0 bases to trimming and J lost 8 bases, with 12 bases between them.

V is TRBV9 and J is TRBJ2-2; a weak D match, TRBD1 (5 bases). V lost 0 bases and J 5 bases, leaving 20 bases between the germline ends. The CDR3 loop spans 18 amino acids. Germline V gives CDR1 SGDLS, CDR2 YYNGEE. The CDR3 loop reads CASSVVQGTPFGTGELFF. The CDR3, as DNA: TGTGCCAGCAGCGTAGTTCAGGGTACCCCTTTCGGTACCGGGGAGCTGTTTTTT.